These T cell receptor beta chains were read from a single sample in a study of blood T cell repertoires in COVID-19. Profiling relied on immunoSEQ multiplex PCR, and the TCRdb table lists in-frame clones only, not all of them. The table records roughly 220,000 clones, around four fifths of them present only once. Specimen: peripheral blood. The receptors shown here come from a man aged 25 to 40 with active or convalescent COVID-19. Each CDR3 is given with its conserved first and last residue. A D gene is named only where the DNA matches it firmly. Expanded clones get a size class; other rows say once, few or many, or leave the size out.

d_gene	v_gene	abundance	j_gene	CDR3nt	CDR3aa
-	TRBV5-1	-	TRBJ1-5	TGCGCCAGCAGCTTGTACAGGGATCAGCCCCAGCATTTT	CASSLYRDQPQHF
-	TRBV3-1/TRBV3-2	-	TRBJ2-1	TGTGCCAGCAGCCTCAGGGGTGAGCAGTTCTTC	CASSLRGEQFF
TRBD1	TRBV27	-	TRBJ2-7	TGTGCCAGCAGTCCTCCCCTCCTGACAGGGTTGGGCTACGAGCAGTACTTC	CASSPPLLTGLGYEQYF
TRBD1	TRBV9	-	TRBJ2-2	TGTGCCAGCAGCCCGCGAACCGGGACAGGGGGCGGGGAGCTGTTTTTT	CASSPRTGTGGGELFF
TRBD2	TRBV28	few	TRBJ2-7	TGTGCCAGCACCTCGGGACTAGCGGGAGTCGAGCAGTACTTC	CASTSGLAGVEQYF
-	TRBV6-1	-	TRBJ1-5	TGTGCCAGCAGTGACAGTAACAATCAGCCCCAGCATTTT	CASSDSNNQPQHF
TRBD1	TRBV11-2	-	TRBJ1-6	TGTGCCAGCAGCTTCCCAGGGGGTAATTCACCCCTCCACTTT	CASSFPGGNSPLHF
-	TRBV5-1	-	TRBJ1-2	TGCGCCAGCAGCTTAGGAGACAGGTTCTATGGCTACACCTTC	CASSLGDRFYGYTF
-	TRBV5-1	-	TRBJ2-1	TGCGCCAGCAGCCTGGCAGGGGCGCGGAATGAGCAGTTCTTC	CASSLAGARNEQFF
-	TRBV21-1	once	TRBJ1-5	TGTGCCAGCAGCAAGACCGAACCAGGTTCAAATCAGCCCCAGCATTTT	CASSKTEPGSNQPQHF
-	TRBV9	-	TRBJ2-7	TGTGCCAGCGAAGGGGACAACTACGAGCAGTACTTC	CASEGDNYEQYF
TRBD2	TRBV7-9	-	TRBJ2-7	TGTGCCAGCAGCCAATCTACCGGGACTATGCACGAGCAGTACTTC	CASSQSTGTMHEQYF
TRBD1	TRBV7-8	-	TRBJ1-3	TGTGCCAGCAGCTTAGGAAGGGGGCTTCGCTCTGGAAACACCATATATTTT	CASSLGRGLRSGNTIYF
-	TRBV28	once	TRBJ2-5	TGTGCCAGCAGTCCCTTACCAGGGCCGGAGACCCAGTACTTC	CASSPLPGPETQYF
-	TRBV4-2	-	TRBJ1-3	TGTGCCAGCAGCTCACTGGGCGCGGGAGCGGGAAACACCATATATTTT	CASSSLGAGAGNTIYF
-	TRBV27	-	TRBJ2-3	TGTGCCAGCACGACACCGGCTAGCGCAGATACGCAGTATTTT	CASTTPASADTQYF
TRBD2	TRBV28	-	TRBJ2-3	TGTGCCAGCAGTTTGGGTTTAGCTAGCGGGGGTTCAGATACGCAGTATTTT	CASSLGLASGGSDTQYF
-	TRBV7-2	once	TRBJ1-3	TGTGCCAGCAGCTTAGGGCGTGGGAGCTCTGGAAACACCATATATTTT	CASSLGRGSSGNTIYF
-	TRBV7-2	-	TRBJ1-3	TGTGCCAGCAGCGCTCGTGGACAGTCTGGAAACACCATATATTTT	CASSARGQSGNTIYF
TRBD1	TRBV7-6	-	TRBJ2-7	TGTGCCAGCAGCTTGACAGGGACCTACGAGCAGTACTTC	CASSLTGTYEQYF
TRBD2	TRBV6-5	-	TRBJ2-3	TGTGCCAGCAGCACAAGCGGGGGGGCGACAGATACGCAGTATTTT	CASSTSGGATDTQYF